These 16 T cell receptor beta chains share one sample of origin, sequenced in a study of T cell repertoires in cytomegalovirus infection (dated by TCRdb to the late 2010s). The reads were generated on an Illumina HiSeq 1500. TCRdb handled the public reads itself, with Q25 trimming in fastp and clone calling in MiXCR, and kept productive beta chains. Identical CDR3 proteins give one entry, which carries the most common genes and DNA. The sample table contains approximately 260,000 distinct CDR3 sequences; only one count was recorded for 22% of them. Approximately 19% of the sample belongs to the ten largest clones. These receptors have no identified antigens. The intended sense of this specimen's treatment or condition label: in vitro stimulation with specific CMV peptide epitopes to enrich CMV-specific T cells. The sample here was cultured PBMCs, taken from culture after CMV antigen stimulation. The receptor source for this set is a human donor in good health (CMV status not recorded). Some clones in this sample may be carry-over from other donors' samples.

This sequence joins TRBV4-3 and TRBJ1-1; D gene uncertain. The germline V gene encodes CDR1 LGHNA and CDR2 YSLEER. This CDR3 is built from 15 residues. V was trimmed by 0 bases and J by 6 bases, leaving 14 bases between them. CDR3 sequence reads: CASSQEGRNRAEAFF. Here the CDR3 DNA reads TGCGCCAGCAGCCAAGAAGGCAGGAATCGGGCTGAAGCTTTCTTT.

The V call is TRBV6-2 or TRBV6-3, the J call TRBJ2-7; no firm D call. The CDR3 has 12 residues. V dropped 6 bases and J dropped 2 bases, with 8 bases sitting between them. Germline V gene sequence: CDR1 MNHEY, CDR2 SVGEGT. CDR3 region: CASRDSPYEQYF. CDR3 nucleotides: TGTGCCAGCAGGGATTCCCCCTACGAGCAGTACTTC.

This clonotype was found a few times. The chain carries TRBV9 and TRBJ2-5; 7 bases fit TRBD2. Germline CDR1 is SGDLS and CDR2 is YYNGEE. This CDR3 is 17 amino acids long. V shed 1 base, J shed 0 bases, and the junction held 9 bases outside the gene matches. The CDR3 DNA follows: TGTGCCAGCAGCGTATCGGGAGCGGGGACCTACCAAGAGACCCAGTACTTC. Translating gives CASSVSGAGTYQETQYF.

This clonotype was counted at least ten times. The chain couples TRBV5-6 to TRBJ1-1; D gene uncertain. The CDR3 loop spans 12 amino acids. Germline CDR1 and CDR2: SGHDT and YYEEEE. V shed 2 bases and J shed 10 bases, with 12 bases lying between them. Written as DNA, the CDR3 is TGTGCCAGCAGCTTCGGTCGGTTTTTAGCTTTCTTT. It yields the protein CASSFGRFLAFF.

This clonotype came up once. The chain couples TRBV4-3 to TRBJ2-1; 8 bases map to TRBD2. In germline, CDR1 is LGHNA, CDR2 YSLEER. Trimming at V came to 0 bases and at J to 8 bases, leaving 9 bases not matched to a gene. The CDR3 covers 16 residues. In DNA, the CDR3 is TGCGCCAGCAGCCAAGATGGCAGCGGGAGTCGCGATGAGCAGTTCTTC. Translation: CASSQDGSGSRDEQFF.

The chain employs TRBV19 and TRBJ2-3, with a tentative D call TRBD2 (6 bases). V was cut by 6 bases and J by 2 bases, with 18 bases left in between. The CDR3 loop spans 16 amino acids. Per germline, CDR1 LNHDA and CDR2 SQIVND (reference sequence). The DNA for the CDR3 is TGTGCCAGTAGCGGTCCGGGACTCAGTCTCACAGATACGCAGTATTTT. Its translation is CASSGPGLSLTDTQYF.

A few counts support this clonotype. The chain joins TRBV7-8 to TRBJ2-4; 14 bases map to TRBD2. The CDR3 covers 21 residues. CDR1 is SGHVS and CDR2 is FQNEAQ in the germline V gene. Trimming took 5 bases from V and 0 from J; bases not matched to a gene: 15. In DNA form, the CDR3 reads TGTGCCAGCAGCCACAGGGGACCCGGGACTAGCGGGAGTGTAGCCAAAAACATTCAGTACTTC. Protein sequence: CASSHRGPGTSGSVAKNIQYF.

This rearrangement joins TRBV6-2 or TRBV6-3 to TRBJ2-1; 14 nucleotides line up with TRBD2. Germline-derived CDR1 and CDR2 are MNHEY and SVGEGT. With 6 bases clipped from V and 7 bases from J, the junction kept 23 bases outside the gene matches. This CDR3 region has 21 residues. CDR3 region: CASSENAGLTGLAGVYNEQFF. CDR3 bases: TGTGCCAGCAGCGAAAACGCAGGACTAACGGGACTAGCGGGAGTGTATAATGAGCAGTTCTTC.

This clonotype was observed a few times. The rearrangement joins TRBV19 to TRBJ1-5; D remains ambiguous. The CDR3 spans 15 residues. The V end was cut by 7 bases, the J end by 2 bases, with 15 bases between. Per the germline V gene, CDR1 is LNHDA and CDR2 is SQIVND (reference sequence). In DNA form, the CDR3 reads TGTGCCAGTACTTCGAGTGGATCGGGCAATCAGCCCCAGCATTTT. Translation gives CASTSSGSGNQPQHF.

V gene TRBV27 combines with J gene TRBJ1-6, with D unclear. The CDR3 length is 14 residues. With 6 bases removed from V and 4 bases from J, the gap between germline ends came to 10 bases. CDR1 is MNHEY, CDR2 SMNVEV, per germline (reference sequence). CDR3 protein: CASRPQKYNSPLHF. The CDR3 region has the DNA TGTGCCAGCAGACCTCAGAAATATAATTCACCCCTCCACTTT.

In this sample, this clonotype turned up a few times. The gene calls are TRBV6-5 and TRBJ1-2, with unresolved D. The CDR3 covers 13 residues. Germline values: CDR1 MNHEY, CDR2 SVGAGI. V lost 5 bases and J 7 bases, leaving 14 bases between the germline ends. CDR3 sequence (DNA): TGTGCCAGCAGTCCACTGGGGTTAAGTGGCTACACCTTC. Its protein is CASSPLGLSGYTF.

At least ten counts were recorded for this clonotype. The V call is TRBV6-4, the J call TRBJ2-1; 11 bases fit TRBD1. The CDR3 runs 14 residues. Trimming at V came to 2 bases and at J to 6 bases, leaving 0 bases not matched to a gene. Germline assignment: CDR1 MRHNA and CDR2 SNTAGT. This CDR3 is CASSDGTGGNEQFF. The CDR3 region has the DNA TGTGCCAGCAGTGACGGGACAGGGGGCAATGAGCAGTTCTTC.

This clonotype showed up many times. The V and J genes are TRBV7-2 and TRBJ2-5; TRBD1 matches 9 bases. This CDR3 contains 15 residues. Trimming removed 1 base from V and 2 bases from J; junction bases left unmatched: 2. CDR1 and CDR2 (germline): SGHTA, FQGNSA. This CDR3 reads CASSLGGTGQETQYF. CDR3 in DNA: TGTGCCAGCAGCTTAGGTGGGACAGGGCAAGAGACCCAGTACTTC. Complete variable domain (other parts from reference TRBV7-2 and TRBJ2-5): GAGVSQSPSNKVTEKGKDVELRCDPISGHTALYWYRQSLGQGLEFLIYFQGNSAPDKSGLPSDRFSAERTGGSVSTLTIQRTQQEDSAVYLCASSLGGTGQETQYFGPGTRLLVL.

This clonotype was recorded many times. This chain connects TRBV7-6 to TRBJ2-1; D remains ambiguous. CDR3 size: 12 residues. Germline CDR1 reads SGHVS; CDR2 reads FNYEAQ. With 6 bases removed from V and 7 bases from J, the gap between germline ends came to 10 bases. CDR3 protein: CASSQSRNEQFF. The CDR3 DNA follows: TGTGCCAGCAGTCAAAGTAGGAATGAGCAGTTCTTC.

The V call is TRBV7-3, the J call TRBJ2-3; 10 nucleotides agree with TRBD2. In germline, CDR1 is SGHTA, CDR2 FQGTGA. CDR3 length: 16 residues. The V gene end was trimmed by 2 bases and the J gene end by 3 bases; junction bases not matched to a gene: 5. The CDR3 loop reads CASSLLSGRGTDTQYF. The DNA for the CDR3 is TGTGCCAGCAGCTTACTCAGCGGGAGGGGTACAGATACGCAGTATTTT.

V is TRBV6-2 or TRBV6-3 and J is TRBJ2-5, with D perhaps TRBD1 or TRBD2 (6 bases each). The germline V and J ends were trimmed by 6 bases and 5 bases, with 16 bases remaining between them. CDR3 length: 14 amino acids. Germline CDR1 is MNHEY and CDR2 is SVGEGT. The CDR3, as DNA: TGTGCCAGCAGCCAACGACAGGCGGGGGAGACCCAGTACTTC. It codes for CASSQRQAGETQYF.